This T cell receptor beta chain emerged from a study of cytomegalovirus exposure and HLA in healthy donors (dated by TCRdb to the late 2010s). Concerning the study at large: In an earlier analysis of about 560 of the donors, less than 350 Gb of sequence data and 120 million or so unique TCR beta sequences from some 170 million T cells were reported. About 310 gigabases of sequencing data and approximately 85 million unique TCR sequences were included in an early release covering 550 to 650 HLA-typed donors. The genetic ancestry cluster associated with self-reported Caucasian donors included about four fifths of the roughly 410 genotyped donors. The study aimed to test whether signatures of past pathogen exposure could be identified by cataloging public T cell receptors. The study used immunosequencing to profile the T cell repertoires of under 700 subjects and linked those repertoires to cytomegalovirus serostatus. A separate validation cohort of more than 100 different subjects was used in addition to the roughly 720-subject first cohort. The study combined high-throughput TCR immunosequencing, statistical association of individual TCRs with disease status, and machine learning to predict cytomegalovirus infection status. In a later analysis, previously published TCR beta repertoires from 550 to 700 donors were re-analyzed and high-resolution HLA genotyping was added so that TCR occurrence patterns could be studied. Rather than drawing on any new phenotypic data, the later analysis identified candidate immune exposures from TCR beta sequences and the way those sequences occurred across donors. An earlier analysis of 500 to 750 of the donors applied high-throughput TCR beta sequencing to assess whether each TCR beta V gene segment acted as functional or pseudogenic. Donor age, sex, ethnicity and CMV serostatus were collected together with the repertoire data. In a later genetic analysis, genome-wide SNP genotypes for about 55% of the 666 donors were used, and that subset was treated as a discovery cohort. All discovery cohort repertoires had been generated on a single sequencing platform. HLA typing covered class I and class II loci at four-digit resolution. Typing coverage differed by locus: A, B, C, DRB1 and DQB1 were typed in about 620-640 donors, DQA1 in roughly 500, DPA1 in approximately 600, and DPB1 in just under 490. About 5 DR-DQ haplotypes were handled as single units for association and clustering, since linkage in the cohort was strong. Among roughly 370 genotyped donors of the cohort, an average of approximately 240,000 unique TCR beta nucleotide sequences were sequenced per donor, about a sixth of them non-productive. Results and caveats for the whole study, not just this receptor: According to the authors, the approach could potentially be generalized to other disease states and immunological phenotypes. A later analysis found that TCR association rates varied across HLA loci, with DRB1 alleles showing the most associated TCRs and HLA-C alleles the fewest. Some IMGT-functional V segments, including TRBV6-2 and TRBV6-3, could not be distinguished by the 87-base-pair reads and were therefore excluded. In a later analysis, HLA-associated TCR beta chains showed more clonal expansion and lower generation probabilities than non-associated chains that were equally common. Compared with the 666-donor mean, donors in an Asian-associated ancestry cluster had fewer N-insertions in productive TCRs, according to a later genetic analysis. Three of the identified cytomegalovirus-associated TCR beta chains were confirmed in vitro to be specific for cytomegalovirus antigens. A total of 164 TCR beta chains were listed by the study as associated with cytomegalovirus. A cluster of highly shared sequence variants was judged likely to represent a technical artifact of the sequencing pipeline. An association between a missense DCLRE1C variant and V-gene and J-gene trimming of TCR beta chains was found in a later genetic analysis and replicated in an independent cohort. Broadly in line with IMGT annotations, most TCR beta V segments showed up in productive rearrangements about 90% or about 30% of the time in an earlier analysis of under 700 of the donors. Because counts were too low, seventeen rarely observed V segments, including chromosome 9 orphons, were excluded from the earlier analysis of around 590 of the donors. Immune exposure information for the cohort was limited to CMV serostatus. A further reported finding was that TCR beta sequences accurately predicted the HLA-A and HLA-B alleles for most subjects in the first cohort. A later analysis associated 16,951 TCR beta sequences with specific HLA alleles at a false discovery rate of 0.05. When HLA alleles, especially DR and DQ, strongly co-occurred, attributing TCR associations to individual alleles was difficult. Because HLA typing was unavailable for some donors at each locus, only the typed subset was used in association tests. This cohort had only TCR beta chains sequenced, and the lack of alpha or paired-chain data limited which features could be detected. Correlated functional status among segregating V segments might reflect linkage disequilibrium, but an unknown experimental factor could not be ruled out. Several of the top co-occurrence clusters appeared to be linked to parvovirus B19, influenza, CMV and Epstein-Barr virus, according to a later analysis. In a later analysis, most CMV-associated TCR beta chains were found to appear HLA-restricted, with HLA associations seemingly driven largely by CMV exposure. Cytomegalovirus status was reported to be diagnosed by the classifier with high specificity and sensitivity in both the original and validation cohorts. Sequencing depth was assumed to be roughly uniform across donors in the presence/absence analyses, though that assumption may not hold. Most TCR sequences were seen in very few donors, while some public TCRs were found in many individuals.

The CDR3 spans 18 residues, from the cysteine through the phenylalanine. Only the CDR3 DNA stays, 54 bases, in frame from base 1. The CDR1 and CDR2 encoded by the germline V gene are KGHSH and LQKENI. Cut back by 6 bases and 0 bases, the V and J ends lie 23 bases apart. The receptor library was made with the immunoSEQ multiplex PCR assay. The multiplex PCR relied on a mix of 60 forward primers for TCR Vbeta segments and 13 reverse primers for TCR Jbeta segments. The CDR3 region of rearranged TCR beta genes was amplified from genomic DNA by a multiplex PCR assay. On the Illumina HiSeq System, the amplified TCR beta libraries were sequenced as 87-base-pair reads. In the original analysis: Across the roughly 640 repertoires, a later analysis counted some 81 million unique TCR beta chains, roughly 11 million of which were shared by at least two donors. A nearest-neighbor algorithm error-corrected the raw reads and collapsed the reads into unique sequences, merging closely related sequences to remove PCR and sequencing errors. To assign V, D and J gene segments, CDR3 sequences were aligned to IMGT reference sequences. For a sequence to be retained, a match of at least six nucleotides to both a V gene segment and a J gene segment was required. A rearrangement was called productive if the CDR3 had no stop codons and remained in frame with V and J, and every other rearrangement was called non-productive. CDR3 was defined according to IMGT convention as the region running from the second conserved V-encoded cysteine to the conserved J-encoded phenylalanine. The earlier analysis of approximately 500 of the donors excluded sequences that lacked an unambiguous match to a single V gene segment. An earlier analysis of 500 to 600 of the donors classified V segments as functional when productive rearrangements were above 56.7% and as segregating when the standard deviation between donors was above 5%. A statistical classification framework was built to diagnose cytomegalovirus status from the catalog of TCR beta chain sequences. In a later analysis, TCR nucleotide sequences were compared against IMGT/GENE-DB human TR gene sequences so that V and J genes could be assigned. In a later analysis, CDR3 sequences and most-parsimonious VDJ recombination scenarios were assigned using the TCRdist pipeline. A later analysis defined each TCR beta chain by its CDR3 amino acid sequence plus V-gene family, and excluded reads lacking a unique V-gene family. In a later analysis, around 600 highly shared, low-generation-probability nucleotide sequences were removed to address suspected cross-contamination and a sequencing artifact. In a later analysis, a clonal expansion index for each public chain was calculated from normalized within-repertoire ranks of inferred template counts. A later analysis computed generation probabilities with a VDJ recombination model fitted to out-of-frame rearrangements, and checked the results against IGoR. Hypergeometric tests were used in a later analysis to score TCR-TCR, TCR-HLA and TCR-CMV co-occurrence, with a repertoire-size bias correction applied to the TCR pairs. To estimate false discovery rates, a later analysis permuted the HLA or CMV assignments 20 times. In a later analysis, co-occurring TCRs were grouped with DBSCAN, and TCRdist sequence similarity was added when clustering was performed within HLA-allele-positive subsets. For co-occurrence clustering, repertoires with fewer than 30,000 or more than 120,000 public chains were excluded, along with a handful of repertoires with anomalous nucleotide sharing. TCRdb's version of the immuneACCESS table is confined to in-frame rearrangements and falls short of the full clone set. An unresolved V gene accounts for under half of the shortfall where checked; the remainder is of unknown origin. V and J calls and clone size come straight from that table; D and trimming were deduced from the DNA. The sample table lists 150,000 to 200,000 clones, around 80% of them with a count of one. The biggest ten clones account for 4.9% of the sample.

The cohort consisted of 650 to 700 healthy bone marrow donors. All cohort members were sampled while nominally healthy, although unrecorded immune exposures were likely present. The donor was CMV seronegative and was included in the group of about 350 seronegative cohort members. A peripheral blood sample was provided by each donor, and peripheral blood mononuclear cells were used for TCR beta sequencing. The Qiagen DNeasy Blood Extraction Kit was used to extract genomic DNA from the blood cell samples. This clone appeared a single time. Its antigen is still unknown. There are no base qualities to consult, and no much larger clone falls within one base.

Specimen: PBMCs. This clonotype originated in a male donor in good health and CMV-seronegative. The chain joins TRBV18 to TRBJ1-1; D gene: possibly TRBD1, on 6 matching bases. The DNA sequence is TGTGCCAGCTCGCCCGGACAGCTTCTTTCCCCTATGAACACTGAAGCTTTCTTT. Translated, it reads CASSPGQLLSPMNTEAFF.